These 32 T cell receptor beta chains were all obtained from the same sample, sequenced in a study. TCRdb reprocessed the RT-PCR reads with MiXCR, giving one entry per CDR3 protein. The repertoire holds fewer than 800,000 distinct CDR3 sequences, with more than 13% as singletons. The material sequenced was memory CD4+ T cells from blood. Receptors originate from a female donor in good health, serving as a healthy control.

The chain couples TRBV20-1 to TRBJ1-4, with 10 bases fitting TRBD1. Looked up from germline, CDR1 is DFQATT and CDR2 is SNEGSKA (reference sequence). The J segment lost 5 bases and the V segment lost 3 bases, leaving 3 bases of the junction unmatched. The CDR3 is made up of 14 amino acids. The CDR3 protein is CSARGGQGNEKLFF. CDR3 DNA: TGCAGTGCTAGGGGGGGACAGGGGAATGAAAAACTGTTTTTT.

The CDR3 nucleotides read TGTGCCAGCCTCCGGTCCTCGGGGGGGTTGTACGAGCAGTACTTC. Residues: CASLRSSGGLYEQYF. The chain carries TRBV27 and TRBJ2-7; 8 bases align to TRBD2. The germline V gene encodes CDR1 MNHEY and CDR2 SMNVEV (reference sequence). The V segment lost 8 bases and the J segment 4 bases; nucleotides outside the gene matches: 13. The CDR3 is 15 residues long.

The chain uses TRBV2 and TRBJ2-2, with 7 positions matching TRBD2. Per germline, CDR1 SNHLY and CDR2 FYNNEI. The trim removed 8 bases at V and 11 bases at J, leaving 5 bases unmatched. This CDR3 contains 11 residues. The CDR3 DNA reads TGTGCCAGCGGGCGGGGACTAGAGCTGTTTTTT. Protein: CASGRGLELFF.

There are many counts of this clonotype. This chain joins TRBV7-9 and TRBJ2-7, with TRBD1 matching 8 bases. This CDR3 has 14 residues. With V trimmed by 6 bases and J by 0 bases, 4 bases remained unmatched. Germline V gene sequence: CDR1 SEHNR, CDR2 FQNEAQ (reference sequence). The chain's CDR3 is CASREDRDSYEQYF. The CDR3 coding sequence is TGTGCCAGCAGGGAGGACAGGGACTCCTACGAGCAGTACTTC.

CDR3 region: CASSLQGKETEAFF. In DNA form, the CDR3 reads TGTGCCAGCAGCCTACAGGGAAAGGAGACTGAAGCTTTCTTT. This chain joins TRBV5-4 and TRBJ1-1, with a possible D match to TRBD1 (6 bases). Germline assignment: CDR1 SGHNT and CDR2 YYREEE (reference sequence). This CDR3 region has 14 residues. Between the trimmed V and J ends, which lost 4 bases and 5 bases, there was a span of 15 bases.

The V and J genes are TRBV10-3 and TRBJ1-4, with TRBD1 matching over 8 bases. CDR1 and CDR2 from the germline V gene are ENHRY and SYGVKD. The CDR3 length is 17 residues. V trimming: 1 base; J trimming: 5 bases; junction bases outside the gene matches: 9. For the CDR3, the DNA is TGTGCCATCAGTGAGTTGTCAGGGGGCACGAAGAATGAAAAACTGTTTTTT. Its translation: CAISELSGGTKNEKLFF.

This clonotype has a count of ten or more. This chain links TRBV10-3 with TRBJ2-2, with TRBD1 matching over 9 bases. The germline V gene encodes CDR1 ENHRY and CDR2 SYGVKD. This CDR3 contains 14 residues. With V trimmed by 10 bases and J by 6 bases, 9 bases remained unmatched. This CDR3 reads CATWGQGISGELFF. The CDR3 DNA follows: TGTGCCACATGGGGACAGGGTATCTCCGGGGAGCTGTTTTTT.

This clonotype was counted ten times or more. J is TRBJ1-1 and V is TRBV29-1; D is uncertain. The V end lost 3 bases, the J end lost 5 bases, and 13 bases lay between the germline ends. The CDR3 runs to 13 residues. CDR1 is SQVTM and CDR2 is ANQGSEA in the germline V gene. The CDR3 DNA reads TGCAGCGTTGATATCCAGACGGGGACTGAAGCTTTCTTT. Protein product: CSVDIQTGTEAFF.

This clonotype was counted between two and nine times. V usage is TRBV20-1 and J usage is TRBJ2-1; D not certain. V lost 6 bases and J lost 4, with 16 bases in between. This CDR3 is built from 14 residues. CDR1 and CDR2 (germline): DFQATT, SNEGSKA (reference sequence). CDR3 amino acids: CSASIPPAYNEQFF. The CDR3 nucleotides are TGCAGTGCATCTATCCCGCCAGCTTACAATGAGCAGTTCTTC.

This clonotype came up a few times. The chain combines TRBV12-3 or TRBV12-4 with TRBJ2-7; D call uncertain. V was trimmed by 6 bases and J by 6 bases, leaving 9 bases between them. The CDR3 sequence is 11 residues long. In DNA, the CDR3 is TGTGCCAGCAGCCTAGTCCGCGAGCAGTACTTC. Amino acid sequence: CASSLVREQYF.

This clonotype was recorded at least ten times. The genes are TRBV18 and TRBJ1-6; 8 bases fit TRBD1. Germline CDR1 is KGHSH and CDR2 is LQKENI. This CDR3 is built from 14 residues. The ends lost 2 bases at V and 6 bases at J; junction bases unmatched: 0. CDR3 coding DNA: TGTGCCAGCTCACCAGACAGGGGTAATTCACCCCTCCACTTT. Translating gives CASSPDRGNSPLHF.

This clonotype has more than one count but fewer than ten. The V gene is TRBV4-3, the J gene TRBJ2-1, with D perhaps given as TRBD1 or TRBD2 (5 bases each). CDR1 and CDR2 (germline): LGHNA, YSLEER. This CDR3 spans 16 amino acids. Deletions cut 4 bases from V and 0 bases from J, with 13 bases between. CDR3 DNA sequence: TGCGCCAGCAGCCGAGGGAGAGGGGACTCCTACAATGAGCAGTTCTTC. Translating it yields CASSRGRGDSYNEQFF.

The sample holds many counts of this clonotype. The CDR3 protein is CASSPTSGRARETQYF. In DNA, the CDR3 is TGTGCCAGCAGCCCTACTAGCGGGAGGGCCAGAGAGACCCAGTACTTC. This rearrangement joins TRBV12-3 or TRBV12-4 to TRBJ2-5; 13 bases match TRBD2. The CDR3 extends over 16 amino acids. J gave up 4 bases and V 6 bases, and 8 bases lay outside the gene matches.

The chain links TRBV5-1 to TRBJ2-7, with 7 bases lining up with TRBD1. The germline gives CDR1 SGHRS, CDR2 YFSETQ. Trimming removed 5 bases from V and 5 bases from J; junction bases left unmatched: 10. This CDR3 is 14 amino acids long. The chain's CDR3 is CASSLRDRADEQYF. CDR3 nucleotides: TGCGCCAGCAGTTTACGTGACAGGGCTGACGAGCAGTACTTC.

The table lists this clonotype with a few counts. The chain has TRBV7-9 and TRBJ2-1, with TRBD2 as a possible D gene (5 bases). This CDR3 has 15 amino acids. The germline gives CDR1 SEHNR, CDR2 FQNEAQ (reference sequence). The V gene lost 2 bases and the J gene lost 5 bases, with 13 bases spanning the gap. The CDR3 protein is CASSLFSGTDNEQFF. In DNA form, the CDR3 reads TGTGCCAGCAGCTTATTTTCGGGAACCGACAATGAGCAGTTCTTC.

By share of the sample, this clonotype is medium-sized. The genes are TRBV12-3 or TRBV12-4 and TRBJ2-5; D ambiguous. V was shortened by 3 bases and J by 4 bases, with 15 bases between the two germline ends. The CDR3 loop spans 15 amino acids. CDR3 sequence: CASSLTGVGTETQYF. CDR3 in DNA: TGTGCCAGCAGTTTGACGGGCGTCGGTACAGAGACCCAGTACTTC.

V is TRBV2 and J is TRBJ2-1, with D perhaps given as TRBD1 or TRBD2 (5 bases each). In germline, CDR1 is SNHLY, CDR2 FYNNEI. Trimming shortened V by 8 bases and J by 7 bases, and 12 bases separated the two germline ends. The CDR3 is 12 residues long. The CDR3 loop reads CASGNEGNEQFF. CDR3 DNA: TGTGCCAGCGGGAACGAGGGGAATGAGCAGTTCTTC.

J is TRBJ2-3 and V is TRBV5-5; 7 bases map to TRBD1. V gave up 3 bases and J gave up 7 bases; unmatched junction bases: 14. Germline values: CDR1 SGHKS, CDR2 YYEKEE (reference sequence). The CDR3 totals 16 residues. DNA of the CDR3: TGTGCCAGCAGCTGGCGGCAGGGGGTCAAAGGGAATACGCAGTATTTT. Its translation: CASSWRQGVKGNTQYF.

The chain joins TRBV7-9 to TRBJ1-1; D might be TRBD1 (6 bases). Germline V gene sequence: CDR1 SEHNR, CDR2 FQNEAQ (reference sequence). Trimming stripped 5 bases from V and 8 bases from J, with 12 bases between. The CDR3 is 12 residues long. DNA of the CDR3: TGTGCCAGCAGCCCCAGAGGGGGAGAAGCTTTCTTT. As protein: CASSPRGGEAFF.

The rearrangement joins TRBV20-1 to TRBJ1-5; D gene unclear. V dropped 5 bases and J dropped 5 bases, with 10 bases sitting between them. The CDR3 loop spans 12 amino acids. Germline CDR1 reads DFQATT; CDR2 reads SNEGSKA (reference sequence). CDR3: CSASGSYQPQHF. The CDR3 bases are TGCAGTGCTTCGGGCTCTTATCAGCCCCAGCATTTT.

This clonotype has just a few counts. This sequence joins TRBV20-1 and TRBJ2-2; 7 nucleotides match TRBD1. J lost 6 bases, V lost 5 bases, and 15 bases had no gene match. In germline, CDR1 is DFQATT, CDR2 SNEGSKA (reference sequence). This CDR3 has 16 residues. DNA of the CDR3: TGCAGTGCTCCAAGACAGGGCGCCGAGCATGCCGGGGAGCTGTTTTTT. It yields the protein CSAPRQGAEHAGELFF.

The chain is built from TRBV30 and TRBJ1-2; weak D call: TRBD1 (6 bases). The germline CDR1 and CDR2 sequences are GTSNPN and SVGIG (reference sequence). The length of the CDR3 is 14 residues. Trimming took 3 bases from V and 3 from J, leaving 14 bases between them. CDR3 amino acids: CAWRSGRGDYGYTF. CDR3 in DNA: TGTGCCTGGAGATCCGGCAGGGGAGACTATGGCTACACCTTC.

CDR3 DNA sequence: TGTGCCAGCAGCTTAGGGGCGGGTGCCCACAATGAGCAGTTCTTC. It is translated as CASSLGAGAHNEQFF. The chain recombines TRBV7-2 with TRBJ2-1, with D perhaps TRBD2 (5 bases). This CDR3 comprises 15 residues. Trimming left V 1 base short and J 5 bases short, with 12 bases between. Germline V gene lookup returns CDR1 SGHTA and CDR2 FQGNSA.

In its sample, this clonotype was seen a few times. The rearrangement uses TRBV20-1 and TRBJ1-2, with 8 bases aligning to TRBD1. CDR3 length: 15 amino acids. J gave up 4 bases and V 1 base, and 8 bases lay outside the gene matches. In germline, CDR1 is DFQATT, CDR2 SNEGSKA (reference sequence). The CDR3 reads CSARGPGGVFYGYTF. For the CDR3, the DNA is TGCAGTGCTAGAGGGCCAGGGGGCGTTTTCTATGGCTACACCTTC.

This clonotype was seen many times. The rearrangement uses TRBV7-9 and TRBJ2-5, with D perhaps given as TRBD1 or TRBD2 (5 bases each). The CDR3 spans 15 residues. V was pared by 5 bases and J by 5 bases, with 18 bases between. In germline, CDR1 is SEHNR, CDR2 FQNEAQ (reference sequence). DNA of the CDR3: TGTGCCAGCAGCCGGGACGGACATTTTGGGGAGACCCAGTACTTC. Translation gives CASSRDGHFGETQYF.

The chain employs TRBV5-6 and TRBJ2-3; 10 bases map to TRBD2. CDR3 length: 16 amino acids. V shed 1 base and J 3 bases; nucleotides not matched to a gene: 5. Germline V CDR1 and CDR2: SGHDT, YYEEEE. Written as DNA, the CDR3 is TGTGCCAGCAGCTTGAGCGGGGGGGTAGTAACAGATACGCAGTATTTT. It yields the protein CASSLSGGVVTDTQYF.

This clonotype was seen at least ten times. The chain carries TRBV28 and TRBJ2-3; TRBD1 is a possible D gene (6 bases). Deletions cut 5 bases from V and 0 bases from J, with 12 bases between. CDR1 and CDR2 from the germline V gene are MDHEN and SYDVKM. The CDR3 has 15 residues. CDR3 sequence reads: CASSGGGSSTDTQYF. In nucleotides, the CDR3 is TGTGCCAGCAGTGGTGGGGGCAGTAGCACAGATACGCAGTATTTT.

The rearrangement links TRBV5-6 to TRBJ2-5, with 7 bases identical to TRBD1. Germline values: CDR1 SGHDT, CDR2 YYEEEE. After removal of 0 bases from V and 4 bases from J, the junction contained 6 bases not matched to a gene. The CDR3 length is 15 residues. DNA of the CDR3: TGTGCCAGCAGCTTGGCCGGCAGGGGGATAGAGACCCAGTACTTC. It is translated as CASSLAGRGIETQYF.

This clonotype was seen more than once but under ten times. The genes are TRBV7-2 and TRBJ1-5, with 7 nucleotides matching TRBD1. The CDR3 extends over 15 amino acids. Looked up from germline, CDR1 is SGHTA and CDR2 is FQGNSA. The trim removed 7 bases at V and 4 bases at J, leaving 10 bases unmatched. CDR3 region: CASNLDRAGNQPQHF. DNA for the CDR3: TGTGCCAGCAACCTTGACAGGGCGGGAAATCAGCCCCAGCATTTT.

The chain is built from TRBV7-2 and TRBJ1-2; D uncertain. CDR1 and CDR2 (germline): SGHTA, FQGNSA. This CDR3 spans 14 amino acids. With 5 bases removed from V and 4 bases from J, the gap between germline ends came to 14 bases. CDR3 sequence: CASSPYRTGYGYTF. The CDR3 bases are TGTGCCAGCAGCCCTTATCGGACGGGCTATGGCTACACCTTC.

J is TRBJ2-6 and V is TRBV20-1, with D perhaps TRBD1 or TRBD2 (5 bases each). Germline CDR1 DFQATT, CDR2 SNEGSKA (reference sequence). The ends were cut back, 1 base at V and 2 bases at J, with 6 bases in the middle. CDR3 length equals 14 residues. The CDR3 reads CSARGGAGANVLTF. CDR3 nucleotide sequence: TGCAGTGCTAGAGGAGGGGCTGGGGCCAACGTCCTGACTTTC.

This clonotype has more than one count but fewer than ten. The chain carries TRBV5-1 and TRBJ1-1, with 7 positions matching TRBD1. V lost 5 bases, J lost 4 bases, and 5 bases stayed unmatched. Germline lookup yields CDR1 SGHRS and CDR2 YFSETQ. The CDR3 loop spans 13 amino acids. CDR3 sequence (DNA): TGCGCCAGCAGGGAACAGGGGAGCACTGAAGCTTTCTTT. It encodes CASREQGSTEAFF.